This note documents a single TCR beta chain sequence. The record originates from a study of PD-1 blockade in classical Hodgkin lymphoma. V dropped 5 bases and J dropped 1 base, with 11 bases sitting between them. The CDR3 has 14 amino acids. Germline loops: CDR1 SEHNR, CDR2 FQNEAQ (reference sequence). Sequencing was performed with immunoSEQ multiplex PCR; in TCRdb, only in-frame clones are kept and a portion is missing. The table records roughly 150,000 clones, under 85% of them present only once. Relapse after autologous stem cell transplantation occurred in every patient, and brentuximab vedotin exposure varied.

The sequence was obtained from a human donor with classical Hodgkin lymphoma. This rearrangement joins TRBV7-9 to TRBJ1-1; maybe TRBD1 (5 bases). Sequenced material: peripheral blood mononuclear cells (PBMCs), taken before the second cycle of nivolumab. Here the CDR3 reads CASSLKGRNTEAFF. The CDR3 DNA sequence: TGTGCCAGCAGCCTTAAGGGACGGAACACTGAAGCTTTCTTT.